These 24 T cell receptor beta chains originate from one sample sequenced in a study of CD8+ T cells in alopecia areata. Documented treatment: oral pan-JAK inhibitor, 5-10 mg twice daily. Extracted RNA was reverse transcribed, and the resulting cDNA served as sequencing template. Clones were read by immunoSEQ multiplex PCR, and TCRdb kept only the in-frame ones, dropping some. This sample has around 200,000 clones; about three fifths occur once, and the top ten carry about 4.2%. Sequences were derived from CD4+ T cells sorted from blood, sampled at week 4, from a patient treated with tofacitinib. The receptor set was obtained from a human donor with alopecia areata.

The chain employs TRBV7-6 and TRBJ2-1, with 9 bases matching TRBD2. The CDR3 spans 16 residues. Trimming removed 1 base from V and 3 bases from J; junction bases left unmatched: 4. The germline CDR1 and CDR2 sequences are SGHVS and FNYEAQ. Written as DNA, the CDR3 is TGTGCCAGCAGCTTAGAGGCTAGCGGGGTCTACAATGAGCAGTTCTTC. Amino acid sequence: CASSLEASGVYNEQFF.

V and J are TRBV5-1 and TRBJ2-7; 8 bases match TRBD1. In germline, CDR1 is SGHRS, CDR2 YFSETQ. This CDR3 has 14 residues. Trimming at V came to 3 bases and at J to 2 bases, leaving 4 bases not matched to a gene. CDR3 residues: CASSSGQGPYEQYF. The CDR3 bases are TGCGCCAGCAGCTCCGGACAGGGCCCCTACGAGCAGTACTTC.

This clone appeared once. This chain links TRBV18 with TRBJ1-1; D not resolved. CDR1 and CDR2 (germline): KGHSH, LQKENI. Trimming cost V 2 bases and J 6 bases, with 7 bases left between them. The CDR3 contains 12 residues. The CDR3 region is CASSPGESEAFF. The CDR3 DNA is TGTGCCAGCTCACCAGGGGAGTCTGAAGCTTTCTTT.

The genes are TRBV5-1 and TRBJ2-1, with D possibly being TRBD2 (5 bases). The CDR3 has 11 residues. The V gene's germline CDR1 is SGHRS and CDR2 YFSETQ. Trimming removed 0 bases at V and 12 bases at J, with 7 bases between. CDR3 DNA: TGCGCCAGCAGCTTGGCGGGATGGCAGTTCTTC. It translates to CASSLAGWQFF.

This clone was picked up a small number of times. The final CDR3 position lacks the conserved phenylalanine or tryptophan, pointing to a likely read error. It is unclear where the CDR3 begins or ends on the DNA, so no DNA is shown, and the CDR3 is as TCRdb lists it. The chain has TRBV11-2 and TRBJ1-2; whether TRBD1, the table's D call, matches the DNA was not checked. Germline V gene sequence: CDR1 SGHAT, CDR2 FQNNGV. The CDR3 sequence runs 10 residues, both termini included. The CDR3 is CASSLAPRPV.

This chain uses TRBV11-2 with TRBJ2-7, with 9 nucleotides matching TRBD2. Germline-derived CDR1 and CDR2 are SGHAT and FQNNGV. After removal of 3 bases from V and 6 bases from J, the junction contained 3 bases not matched to a gene. CDR3 length: 13 residues. Here the CDR3 DNA reads TGTGCCAGCAGCTTGGGACTAGCCACCGAGCAGTACTTC. Its protein is CASSLGLATEQYF. Based on the CDR3 plus reference TRBV11-2 and TRBJ2-7, the full variable domain is EAGVAQSPRYKIIEKRQSVAFWCNPISGHATLYWYQQILGQGPKLLIQFQNNGVVDDSQLPKDRFSAERLKGVDSTLKIQPAKLEDSAVYLCASSLGLATEQYFGPGTRLTVT.

The rearrangement links TRBV5-1 to TRBJ2-7; tentatively, D is TRBD1 or TRBD2 (5 bases each). Germline V CDR1 and CDR2: SGHRS, YFSETQ. The CDR3 totals 15 residues. The V end was cut by 0 bases, the J end by 2 bases, with 12 bases between. Here the CDR3 DNA reads TGCGCCAGCAGCTTGGCCTGGGACGGCGCCTACGAGCAGTACTTC. It specifies CASSLAWDGAYEQYF.

V gene TRBV5-6 combines with J gene TRBJ1-2, with D unclear. This CDR3 spans 11 amino acids. Germline CDR1 and CDR2: SGHDT and YYEEEE. V was clipped by 5 bases and J by 8 bases, with 10 bases between them. The CDR3, as DNA: TGTGCCAGCAGGCAAAGGGAGGGCTACACCTTC. This sequence encodes CASRQREGYTF.

V is TRBV4-2 and J is TRBJ2-5, with D perhaps matching TRBD2 (5 bases). The length of the CDR3 is 14 residues. Trimming shortened V by 0 bases and J by 5 bases, and 10 bases separated the two germline ends. Germline assignment: CDR1 LGHNA and CDR2 YNFKEQ. CDR3 loop: CASSQETSMETQYF. The CDR3 nucleotides are TGTGCCAGCAGCCAAGAAACTAGTATGGAGACCCAGTACTTC.

This chain connects TRBV20-1 to TRBJ2-7, with D possibly matching TRBD1 (5 bases). Germline CDR1 is DFQATT and CDR2 is SNEGSKA (reference sequence). The CDR3 runs to 11 residues. Trimming pared 5 bases from V and 4 bases from J, leaving 9 bases between. The CDR3 spells CSAARAYEQYF. For the CDR3, the DNA is TGCAGTGCTGCCAGGGCTTACGAGCAGTACTTC.

This chain connects TRBV5-1 to TRBJ2-5, with D perhaps matching TRBD2 (7 bases). Per germline, CDR1 SGHRS and CDR2 YFSETQ. The CDR3 sequence is 14 residues long. Trimming took off 7 bases at V and 4 bases at J, with 17 bases between the two ends. DNA of the CDR3: TGCGCCAGCGCCATGCGGGGGCTAGGAGAGACCCAGTACTTC. Translated, it gives CASAMRGLGETQYF. Variable domain in full (rest from reference TRBV5-1 and TRBJ2-5): KAGVTQTPRYLIKTRGQQVTLSCSPISGHRSVSWYQQTPGQGLQFLFEYFSETQRNKGNFPGRFSGRQFSNSRSEMNVSTLELGDSALYLCASAMRGLGETQYFGPGTRLLVL.

This clone was picked up a small number of times. The rearrangement links TRBV29-1 to TRBJ2-1; D is perhaps TRBD1 (5 bases). CDR3 size: 13 residues. CDR1 is SQVTM, CDR2 ANQGSEA, per germline. Trimming pared 4 bases from V and 5 bases from J, leaving 12 bases between. The DNA for the CDR3 is TGCAGCGTTGGACAACTCAGGGACAATGAGCAGTTCTTC. Translated: CSVGQLRDNEQFF.

This clone was picked up one time. V and J are TRBV30 and TRBJ2-5; a possible D gene is TRBD1 (5 bases). Germline CDR1 reads GTSNPN; CDR2 reads SVGIG (reference sequence). Trimming cost V 1 base and J 5 bases, with 11 bases left between them. The CDR3 extends over 13 amino acids. CDR3 protein: CAWSEGVGETQYF. The CDR3 DNA reads as TGTGCCTGGAGTGAAGGGGTGGGGGAGACCCAGTACTTC.

The chain has TRBV9 and TRBJ2-7; tentatively, D is TRBD1 (5 bases). The CDR3 length is 16 residues. Trimming left V 0 bases short and J 0 bases short, with 13 bases between. The germline V gene encodes CDR1 SGDLS and CDR2 YYNGEE. CDR3 region: CASSVGGRVGSYEQYF. In nucleotides, the CDR3 is TGTGCCAGCAGCGTAGGGGGCCGAGTGGGCTCCTACGAGCAGTACTTC.

The V call is TRBV29-1, the J call TRBJ1-1; the D gene is possibly TRBD1 (6 bases). Germline CDR1 reads SQVTM; CDR2 reads ANQGSEA. CDR3 length: 14 amino acids. The ends were cut back, 7 bases at V and 3 bases at J, with 18 bases in the middle. CDR3 coding DNA: TGCAGCGGGGCCCGACAGGTGGCGGACACTGAAGCTTTCTTT. This gives the protein CSGARQVADTEAFF.

This chain uses TRBV5-4 with TRBJ2-5; D gene ambiguous. The V gene lost 0 bases and the J gene lost 0 bases, with 3 bases spanning the gap. The CDR3 spans 13 residues. Germline V CDR1 and CDR2: SGHNT, YYREEE (reference sequence). In DNA, the CDR3 is TGTGCCAGCAGCTTGGAAGACCAAGAGACCCAGTACTTC. This translates into CASSLEDQETQYF.

The chain uses TRBV11-2 and TRBJ1-2; no firm D call. The CDR3 sequence is 15 residues long. V was shortened by 5 bases and J by 0 bases, with 13 bases between the two germline ends. Germline CDR1 is SGHAT and CDR2 is FQNNGV. The CDR3 here is CASSAYHLANYGYTF. The CDR3 region has the DNA TGTGCCAGCAGCGCTTACCATTTAGCTAACTATGGCTACACCTTC.

The chain has TRBV28 and TRBJ1-2; 7 bases match TRBD1. The CDR3 consists of 12 residues. Germline V gene sequence: CDR1 MDHEN, CDR2 SYDVKM. V was clipped by 6 bases and J by 5 bases; unmatched bases: 3. CDR3 sequence (DNA): TGTGCCAGCAGGGGGACAGAGTATGGCTACACCTTC. Translated: CASRGTEYGYTF.

This clone has just a few counts. The V and J genes are TRBV5-4 and TRBJ2-7; 10 positions agree with TRBD1. This CDR3 contains 15 residues. With 3 bases clipped from V and 3 bases from J, the junction kept 6 bases outside the gene matches. Looked up from germline, CDR1 is SGHNT and CDR2 is YYREEE (reference sequence). The chain's CDR3 is CASSSRDRGFYEQYF. The CDR3 nucleotides are TGTGCCAGCAGCTCCCGGGACAGGGGATTCTACGAGCAGTACTTC. Based on the CDR3 plus reference TRBV5-4 and TRBJ2-7, the full variable domain is ETGVTQSPTHLIKTRGQQVTLRCSSQSGHNTVSWYQQALGQGPQFIFQYYREEENGRGNFPPRFSGLQFPNYSSELNVNALELDDSALYLCASSSRDRGFYEQYFGPGTRLTVT.

The CDR3 loop is CSVYGTARGTGELFF. CDR3 coding DNA: TGCAGCGTCTACGGGACAGCGAGAGGAACCGGGGAGCTGTTTTTT. This chain connects TRBV29-1 to TRBJ2-2, with 7 bases fitting TRBD1. After removal of 6 bases from V and 5 bases from J, the junction contained 12 bases not matched to a gene. The CDR3 is 15 amino acids. CDR1 is SQVTM, CDR2 ANQGSEA, per germline.

The V and J genes are TRBV27 and TRBJ2-7; D is ambiguous. V lost 10 bases and J 2 bases, leaving 12 bases between the germline ends. The CDR3 has 12 residues. From germline, CDR1 is MNHEY and CDR2 SMNVEV (reference sequence). CDR3 region: CATTRKTYEQYF. CDR3 in DNA: TGTGCCACCACGCGAAAAACCTACGAGCAGTACTTC.

The CDR3 here is CASSQGVLNEQFF. The CDR3 DNA reads TGCGCCAGCAGCCAAGGAGTCCTCAATGAGCAGTTCTTC. V gene TRBV4-3 combines with J gene TRBJ2-1; D ambiguous. Germline-derived CDR1 and CDR2 are LGHNA and YSLEER. V dropped 1 base and J dropped 6 bases, with 7 bases sitting between them. This CDR3 has 13 residues.

This clone was observed a handful of times. The rearrangement joins TRBV29-1 to TRBJ1-1, with no clear D. This CDR3 region has 9 residues. Trimming took 1 base from V and 10 from J, leaving 4 bases between them. Germline CDR1 SQVTM, CDR2 ANQGSEA. CDR3 residues: CSVEAGAFF. Here the CDR3 DNA reads TGCAGCGTTGAAGCGGGAGCTTTCTTT.

This clone was seen more than once but under ten times. The chain uses TRBV4-1 and TRBJ1-4; the D is unclear. Trimming took 1 base from V and 7 from J, leaving 13 bases between them. The germline V gene encodes CDR1 MGHRA and CDR2 YSYEKL. CDR3 size: 15 residues. The CDR3 spells CASSQGQASIEKLFF. DNA of the CDR3: TGCGCCAGCAGCCAAGGTCAGGCGTCGATTGAAAAACTGTTTTTT.